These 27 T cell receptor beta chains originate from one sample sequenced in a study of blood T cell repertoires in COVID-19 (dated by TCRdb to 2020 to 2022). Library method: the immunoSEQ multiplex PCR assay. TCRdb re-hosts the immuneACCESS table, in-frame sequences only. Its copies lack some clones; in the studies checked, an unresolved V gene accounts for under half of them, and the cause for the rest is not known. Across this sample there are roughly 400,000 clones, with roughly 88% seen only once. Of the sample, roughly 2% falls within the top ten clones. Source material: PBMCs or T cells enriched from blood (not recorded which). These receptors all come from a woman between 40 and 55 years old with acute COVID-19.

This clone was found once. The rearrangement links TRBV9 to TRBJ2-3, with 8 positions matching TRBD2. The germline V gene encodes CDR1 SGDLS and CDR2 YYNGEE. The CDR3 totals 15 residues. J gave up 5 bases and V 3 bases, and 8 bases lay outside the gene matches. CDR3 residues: CASSARTSPGDTQYF. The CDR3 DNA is TGTGCCAGCAGCGCCCGGACTAGCCCCGGAGATACGCAGTATTTT. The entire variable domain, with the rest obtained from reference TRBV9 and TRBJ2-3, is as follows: DSGVTQTPKHLITATGQRVTLRCSPRSGDLSVYWYQQSLDQGLQFLIQYYNGEERAKGNILERFSAQQFPDLHSELNLSSLELGDSALYFCASSARTSPGDTQYFGPGTRLTVL.

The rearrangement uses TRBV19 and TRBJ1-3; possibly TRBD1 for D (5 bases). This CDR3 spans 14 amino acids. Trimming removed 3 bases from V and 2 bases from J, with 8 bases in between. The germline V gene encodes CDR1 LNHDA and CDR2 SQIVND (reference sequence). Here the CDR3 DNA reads TGTGCCAGTAGTATCACGGGGGCTGGAAACACCATATATTTT. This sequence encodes CASSITGAGNTIYF. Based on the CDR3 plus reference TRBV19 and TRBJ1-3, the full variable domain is DGGITQSPKYLFRKEGQNVTLSCEQNLNHDAMYWYRQDPGQGLRLIYYSQIVNDFQKGDIAEGYSVSREKKESFPLTVTSAQKNPTAFYLCASSITGAGNTIYFGEGSWLTVV.

The CDR3 spells CASSATESNTEAFF. The DNA for the CDR3 is TGTGCCAGCAGCGCCACAGAAAGTAACACTGAAGCTTTCTTT. This chain uses TRBV2 with TRBJ1-1; D unclear. V was cut by 6 bases and J by 2 bases, with 13 bases left in between. This CDR3 has 14 amino acids. Looked up from germline, CDR1 is SNHLY and CDR2 is FYNNEI.

The CDR3 coding sequence is TGTGCCAGCAGCACTGACAGCAGCTACGAGCAGTACTTC. Its translation is CASSTDSSYEQYF. J is TRBJ2-7 and V is TRBV5-5; a possible D gene is TRBD1 (5 bases). The CDR3 has 13 amino acids. CDR1 and CDR2 from the germline V gene are SGHKS and YYEKEE (reference sequence). Trimming stripped 4 bases from V and 3 bases from J, with 11 bases between.

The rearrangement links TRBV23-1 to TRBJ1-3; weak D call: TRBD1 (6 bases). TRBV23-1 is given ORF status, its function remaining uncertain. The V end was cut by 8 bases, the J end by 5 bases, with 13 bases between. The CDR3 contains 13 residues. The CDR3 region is CASYHGDRNTIYF. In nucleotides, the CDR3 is TGCGCCAGCTACCATGGGGACAGAAACACCATATATTTT.

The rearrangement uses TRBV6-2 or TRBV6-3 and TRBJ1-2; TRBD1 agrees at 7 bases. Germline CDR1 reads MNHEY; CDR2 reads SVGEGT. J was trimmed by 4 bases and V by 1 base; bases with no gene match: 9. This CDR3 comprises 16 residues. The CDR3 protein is CASSYFTGTEIYGYTF. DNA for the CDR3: TGTGCCAGCAGTTACTTCACCGGGACAGAGATCTATGGCTACACCTTC.

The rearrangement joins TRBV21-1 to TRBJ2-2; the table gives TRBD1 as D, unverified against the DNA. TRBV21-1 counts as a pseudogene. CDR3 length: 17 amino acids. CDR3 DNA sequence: TGTGCCAGCAGCAAAGGGGGACAGGAGTCGAACACCGGGGAGCTGTTTTTT. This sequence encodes CASSKGGQESNTGELFF.

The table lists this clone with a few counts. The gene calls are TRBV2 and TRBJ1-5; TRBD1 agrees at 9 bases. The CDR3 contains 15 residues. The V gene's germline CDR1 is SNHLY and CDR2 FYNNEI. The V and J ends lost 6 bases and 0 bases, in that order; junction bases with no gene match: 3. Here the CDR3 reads CASSTGGFSNQPQHF. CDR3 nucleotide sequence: TGTGCCAGCAGCACAGGGGGCTTTAGCAATCAGCCCCAGCATTTT.

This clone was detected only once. The DNA for the CDR3 is TGTGCCAGCAGCCCCCTGGTCGGGACAGCTAACTATGGCTACACCTTC. This gives the protein CASSPLVGTANYGYTF. The rearrangement uses TRBV11-2 and TRBJ1-2, with 7 bases that match TRBD1. With 5 bases clipped from V and 0 bases from J, the junction kept 9 bases outside the gene matches. The CDR3 extends over 16 amino acids. Germline values: CDR1 SGHAT, CDR2 FQNNGV.

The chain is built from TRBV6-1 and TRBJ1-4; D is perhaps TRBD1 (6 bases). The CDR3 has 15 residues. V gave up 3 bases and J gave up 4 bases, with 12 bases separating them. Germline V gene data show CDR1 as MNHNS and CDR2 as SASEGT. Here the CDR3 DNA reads TGTGCCAGCAGTGATCCGGGACACATTAATGAAAAACTGTTTTTT. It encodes CASSDPGHINEKLFF.

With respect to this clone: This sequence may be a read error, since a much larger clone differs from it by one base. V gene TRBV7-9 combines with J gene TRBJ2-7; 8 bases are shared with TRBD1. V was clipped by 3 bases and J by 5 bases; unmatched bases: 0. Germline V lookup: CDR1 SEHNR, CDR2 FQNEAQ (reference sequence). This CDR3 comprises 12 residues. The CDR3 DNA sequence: TGTGCCAGCAGCTTGGACAGGGACGAGCAGTACTTC. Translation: CASSLDRDEQYF. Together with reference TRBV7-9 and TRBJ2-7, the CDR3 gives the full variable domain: DTGVSQNPRHKITKRGQNVTFRCDPISEHNRLYWYRQTLGQGPEFLTYFQNEAQLEKSRLLSDRFSAERPKGSFSTLEIQRTEQGDSAMYLCASSLDRDEQYFGPGTRLTVT.

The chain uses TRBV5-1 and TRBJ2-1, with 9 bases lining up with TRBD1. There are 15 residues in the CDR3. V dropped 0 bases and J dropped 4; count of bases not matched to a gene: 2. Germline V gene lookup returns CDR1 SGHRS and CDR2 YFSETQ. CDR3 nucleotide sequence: TGCGCCAGCAGCTTGGCCGGGACAGGGTACAATGAGCAGTTCTTC. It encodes CASSLAGTGYNEQFF.

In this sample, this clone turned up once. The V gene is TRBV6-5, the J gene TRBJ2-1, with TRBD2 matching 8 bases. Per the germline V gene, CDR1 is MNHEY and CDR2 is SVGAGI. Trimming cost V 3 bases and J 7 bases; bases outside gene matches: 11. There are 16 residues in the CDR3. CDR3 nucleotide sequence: TGTGCCAGCAGTTATCTAACTAGCGGTAGGAGAAATGAGCAGTTCTTC. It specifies CASSYLTSGRRNEQFF.

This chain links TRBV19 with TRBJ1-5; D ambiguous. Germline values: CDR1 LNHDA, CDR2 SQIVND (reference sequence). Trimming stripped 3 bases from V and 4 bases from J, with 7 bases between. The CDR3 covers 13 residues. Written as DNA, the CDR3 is TGTGCCAGTAGTATTACACAGAATCAGCCCCAGCATTTT. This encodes CASSITQNQPQHF.

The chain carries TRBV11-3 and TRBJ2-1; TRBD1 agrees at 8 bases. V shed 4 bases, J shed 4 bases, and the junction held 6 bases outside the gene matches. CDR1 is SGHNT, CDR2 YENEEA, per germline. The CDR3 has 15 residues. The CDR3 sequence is CASSSRTGPYNEQFF. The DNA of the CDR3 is TGTGCCAGCAGCTCAAGGACAGGGCCATACAATGAGCAGTTCTTC.

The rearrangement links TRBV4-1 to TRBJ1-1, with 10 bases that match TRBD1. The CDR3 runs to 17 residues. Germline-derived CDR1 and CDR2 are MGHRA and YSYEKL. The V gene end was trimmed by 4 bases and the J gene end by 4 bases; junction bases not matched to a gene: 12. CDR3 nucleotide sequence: TGCGCCAGCAGCCCGGACAGGGGGGTCCGAGGGGTCACTGAAGCTTTCTTT. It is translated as CASSPDRGVRGVTEAFF.

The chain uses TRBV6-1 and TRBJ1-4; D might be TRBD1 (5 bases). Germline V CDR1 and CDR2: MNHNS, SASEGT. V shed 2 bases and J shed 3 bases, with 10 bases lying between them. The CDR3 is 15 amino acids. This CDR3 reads CASSEIRQPNEKLFF. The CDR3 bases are TGTGCCAGCAGTGAAATAAGACAGCCTAATGAAAAACTGTTTTTT.

The DNA for the CDR3 is TGTGCCTGGAGTCCTAGCGGGGGGGGCACAGATACGCAGTATTTT. Its protein is CAWSPSGGGTDTQYF. The genes are TRBV30 and TRBJ2-3; 12 bases line up with TRBD2. This CDR3 is 15 amino acids long. Germline lookup yields CDR1 GTSNPN and CDR2 SVGIG (reference sequence). The V and J ends lost 2 bases and 1 base, in that order; junction bases with no gene match: 1.

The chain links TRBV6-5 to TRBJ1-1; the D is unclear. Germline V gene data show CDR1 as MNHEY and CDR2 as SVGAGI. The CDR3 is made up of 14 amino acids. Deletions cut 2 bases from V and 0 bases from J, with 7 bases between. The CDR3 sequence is CASSYGQLNTEAFF. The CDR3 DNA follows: TGTGCCAGCAGTTACGGGCAGCTGAACACTGAAGCTTTCTTT.

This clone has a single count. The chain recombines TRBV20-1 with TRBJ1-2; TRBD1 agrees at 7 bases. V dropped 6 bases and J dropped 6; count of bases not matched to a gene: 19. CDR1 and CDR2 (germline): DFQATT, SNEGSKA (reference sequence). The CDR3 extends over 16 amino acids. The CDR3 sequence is CSASTGATTSLNGYTF. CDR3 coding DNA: TGCAGTGCGAGTACAGGGGCCACTACCTCCTTAAATGGCTACACCTTC.

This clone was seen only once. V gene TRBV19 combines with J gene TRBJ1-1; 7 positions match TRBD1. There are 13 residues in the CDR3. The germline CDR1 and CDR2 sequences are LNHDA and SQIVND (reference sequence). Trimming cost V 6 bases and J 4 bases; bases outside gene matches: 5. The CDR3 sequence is CASSHRGGTEAFF. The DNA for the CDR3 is TGTGCCAGTAGCCACAGGGGTGGCACTGAAGCTTTCTTT.

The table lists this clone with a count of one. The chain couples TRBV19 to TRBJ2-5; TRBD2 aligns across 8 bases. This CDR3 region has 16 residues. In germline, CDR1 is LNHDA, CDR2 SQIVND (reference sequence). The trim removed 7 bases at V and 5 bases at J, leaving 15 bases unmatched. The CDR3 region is CASTQRGGAAEETQYF. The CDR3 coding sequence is TGTGCCAGTACCCAACGGGGGGGGGCGGCCGAGGAGACCCAGTACTTC.

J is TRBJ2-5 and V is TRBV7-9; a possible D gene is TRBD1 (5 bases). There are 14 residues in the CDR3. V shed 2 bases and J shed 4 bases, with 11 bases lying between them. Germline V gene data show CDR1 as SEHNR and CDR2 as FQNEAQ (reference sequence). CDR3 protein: CASSLTGKLETQYF. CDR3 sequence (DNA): TGTGCCAGCAGCTTAACAGGAAAATTAGAGACCCAGTACTTC.

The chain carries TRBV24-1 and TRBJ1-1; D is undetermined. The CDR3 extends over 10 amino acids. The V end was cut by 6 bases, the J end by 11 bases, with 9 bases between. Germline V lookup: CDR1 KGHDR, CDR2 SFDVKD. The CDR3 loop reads CATSPISAFF. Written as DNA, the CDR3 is TGTGCCACCAGTCCCATTTCCGCTTTCTTT.

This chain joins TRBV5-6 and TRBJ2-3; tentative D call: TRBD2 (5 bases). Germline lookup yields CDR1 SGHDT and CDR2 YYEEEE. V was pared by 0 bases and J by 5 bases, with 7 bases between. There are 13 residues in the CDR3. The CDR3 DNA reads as TGTGCCAGCAGCTTGGAGGAGGTAGATACGCAGTATTTT. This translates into CASSLEEVDTQYF.

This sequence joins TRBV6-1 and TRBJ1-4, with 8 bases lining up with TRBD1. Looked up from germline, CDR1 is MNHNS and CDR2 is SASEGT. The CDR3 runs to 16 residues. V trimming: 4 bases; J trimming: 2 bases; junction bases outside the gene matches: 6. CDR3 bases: TGTGCCAGCAGTGGTGGGGACAGGCGGACTAATGAAAAACTGTTTTTT. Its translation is CASSGGDRRTNEKLFF.

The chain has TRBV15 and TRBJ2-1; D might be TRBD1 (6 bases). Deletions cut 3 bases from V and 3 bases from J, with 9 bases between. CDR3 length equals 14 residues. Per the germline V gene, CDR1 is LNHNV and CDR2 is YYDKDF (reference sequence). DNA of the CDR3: TGTGCCACCAGCAGGCTACAGGGCTACAATGAGCAGTTCTTC. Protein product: CATSRLQGYNEQFF.